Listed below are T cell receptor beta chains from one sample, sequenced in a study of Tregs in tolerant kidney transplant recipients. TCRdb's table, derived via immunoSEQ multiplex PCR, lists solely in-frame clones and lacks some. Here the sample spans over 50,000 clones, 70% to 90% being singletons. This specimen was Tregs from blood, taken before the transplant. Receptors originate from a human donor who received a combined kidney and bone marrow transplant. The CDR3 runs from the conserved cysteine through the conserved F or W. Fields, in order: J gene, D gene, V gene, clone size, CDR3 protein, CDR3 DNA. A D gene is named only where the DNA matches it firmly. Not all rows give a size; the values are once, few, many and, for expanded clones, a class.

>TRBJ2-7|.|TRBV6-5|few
CASSYRGRQSHEQYF
TGTGCCAGCAGTTACAGGGGACGACAGTCCCACGAGCAGTACTTC
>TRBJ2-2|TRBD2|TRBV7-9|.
CASRPGTSGTGELFF
TGTGCCAGCAGGCCCGGGACTAGCGGCACCGGGGAGCTGTTTTTT
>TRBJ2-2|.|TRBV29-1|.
CSGGHFTGELFF
TGCAGCGGAGGACACTTCACCGGGGAGCTGTTTTTT
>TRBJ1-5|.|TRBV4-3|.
CASSQDQGDQPQHF
TGCGCCAGCAGCCAGGACCAGGGAGATCAGCCCCAGCATTTT
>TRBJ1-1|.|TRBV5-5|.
CASSLLGNMNTEAFF
TGTGCCAGCAGCTTGTTGGGGAACATGAACACTGAAGCTTTCTTT
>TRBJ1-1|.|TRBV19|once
CASSGTVNTEAFF
TGTGCCAGTAGCGGGACGGTGAACACTGAAGCTTTCTTT
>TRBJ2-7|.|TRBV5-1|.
CASSTINRDLYYEQYF
TGCGCCAGCAGCACGATTAACCGGGACTTGTACTACGAGCAGTACTTC
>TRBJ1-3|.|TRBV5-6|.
CASSLGSTGSTIYF
TGTGCCAGCAGCTTAGGATCGACGGGCAGCACCATATATTTT
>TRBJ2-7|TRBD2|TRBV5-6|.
CASSLTSGYYEQYF
TGTGCCAGCAGCCTGACTAGCGGATACTACGAGCAGTACTTC
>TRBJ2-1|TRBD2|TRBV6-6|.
CASSPSGGNNEQFF
TGTGCCAGCAGCCCTAGCGGGGGGAACAATGAGCAGTTCTTC
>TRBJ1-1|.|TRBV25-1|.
CAAARAGWDTEAFF
TGTGCCGCAGCTCGGGCAGGGTGGGACACTGAAGCTTTCTTT
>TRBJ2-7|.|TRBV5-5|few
CASSLSQRYEQYF
TGTGCCAGCAGCTTGAGTCAGCGTTACGAGCAGTACTTC
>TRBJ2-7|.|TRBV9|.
CASSKYEQYF
TGTGCCAGCAGTAAATACGAGCAGTACTTC
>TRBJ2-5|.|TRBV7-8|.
CASSGSVGETQYF
TGTGCCAGCAGCGGGTCGGTCGGAGAGACCCAGTACTTC
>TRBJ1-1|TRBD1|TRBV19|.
CASSINLGQGVEAFF
TGTGCCAGTAGTATAAACTTGGGACAGGGAGTGGAAGCTTTCTTT
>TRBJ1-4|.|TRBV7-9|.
CASSWGDRNEKLFF
TGTGCCAGCAGCTGGGGAGACAGGAATGAAAAACTGTTTTTT